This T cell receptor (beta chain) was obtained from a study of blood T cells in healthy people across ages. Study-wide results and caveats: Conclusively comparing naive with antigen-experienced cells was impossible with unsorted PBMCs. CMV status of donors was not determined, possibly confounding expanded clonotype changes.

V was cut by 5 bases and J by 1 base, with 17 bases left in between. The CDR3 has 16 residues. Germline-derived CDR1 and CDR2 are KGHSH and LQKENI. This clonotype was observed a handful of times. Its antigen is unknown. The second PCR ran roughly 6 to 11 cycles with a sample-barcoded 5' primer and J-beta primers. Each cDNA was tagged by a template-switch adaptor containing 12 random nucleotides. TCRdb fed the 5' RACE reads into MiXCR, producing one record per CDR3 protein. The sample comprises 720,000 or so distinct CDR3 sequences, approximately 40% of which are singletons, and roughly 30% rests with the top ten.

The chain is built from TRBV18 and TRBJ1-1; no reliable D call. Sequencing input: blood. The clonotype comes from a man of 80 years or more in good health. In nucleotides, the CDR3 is TGTGCCAGCTCAGTTAAGGTGGTCGGGCAGAACACTGAAGCTTTCTTT. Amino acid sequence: CASSVKVVGQNTEAFF.